The clone carrying this TCR beta chain was found many times. This specimen belongs to a study of blood T cells in healthy people across ages. In germline, CDR1 is SGHTA, CDR2 FQGNSA. The length of the CDR3 is 15 residues. After removal of 2 bases from V and 3 bases from J, the junction contained 3 bases not matched to a gene. A second roughly 6 to 11 cycle PCR used barcoded and J-beta primers. Each cDNA molecule, via a template-switch adaptor with 12 random nucleotides, was tagged. TCRdb reanalysed the 5' RACE reads using MiXCR and keeps one entry per CDR3 protein. The table lists about 560,000 distinct CDR3 sequences, about 27% of them singletons. This sample was also put to use in a study of T cells of mothers and their children.

This chain links TRBV7-2 with TRBJ2-1; 8 nucleotides match TRBD2. Sequenced material: blood. The origin of this receptor is a boy aged 2 to 10 in good health. The CDR3 region is CASSLIAGGYNEQFF. DNA for the CDR3: TGTGCCAGCAGCTTAATCGCGGGAGGCTACAATGAGCAGTTCTTC.